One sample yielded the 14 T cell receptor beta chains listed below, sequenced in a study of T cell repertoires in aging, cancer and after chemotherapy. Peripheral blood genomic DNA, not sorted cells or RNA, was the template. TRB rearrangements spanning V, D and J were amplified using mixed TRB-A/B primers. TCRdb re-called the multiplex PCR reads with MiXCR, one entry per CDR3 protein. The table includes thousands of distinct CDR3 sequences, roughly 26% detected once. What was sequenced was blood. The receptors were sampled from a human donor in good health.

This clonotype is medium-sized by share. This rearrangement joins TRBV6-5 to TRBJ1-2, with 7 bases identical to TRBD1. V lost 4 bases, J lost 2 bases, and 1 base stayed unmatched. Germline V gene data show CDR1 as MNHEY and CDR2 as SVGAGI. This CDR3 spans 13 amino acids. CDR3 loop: CASSWDRNYGYTF. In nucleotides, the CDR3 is TGTGCCAGCAGTTGGGACAGAAACTATGGCTACACCTTC.

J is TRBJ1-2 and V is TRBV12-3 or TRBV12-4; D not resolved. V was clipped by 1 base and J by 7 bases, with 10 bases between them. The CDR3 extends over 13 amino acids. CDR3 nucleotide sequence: TGTGCCAGCAGTTTAGGACTGCCGGGTGGCTACACCTTC. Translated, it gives CASSLGLPGGYTF.

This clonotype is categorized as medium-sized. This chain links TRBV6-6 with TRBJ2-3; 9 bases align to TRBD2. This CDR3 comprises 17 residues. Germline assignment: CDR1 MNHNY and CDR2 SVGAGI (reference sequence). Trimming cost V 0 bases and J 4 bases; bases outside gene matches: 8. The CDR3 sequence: CASSYSSGGGAPDTQYF. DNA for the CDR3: TGTGCCAGCAGTTACTCGAGTGGCGGGGGGGCCCCAGATACGCAGTATTTT.

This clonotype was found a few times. CDR3 amino acids: CASTQRQGARSTEAFF. The CDR3 DNA sequence: TGTGCCAGCACCCAACGGCAGGGGGCAAGATCCACTGAAGCTTTCTTT. The rearrangement links TRBV12-3 or TRBV12-4 to TRBJ1-1; 8 nucleotides align to TRBD1. This CDR3 has 16 residues. After removal of 7 bases from V and 4 bases from J, the junction contained 14 bases not matched to a gene.

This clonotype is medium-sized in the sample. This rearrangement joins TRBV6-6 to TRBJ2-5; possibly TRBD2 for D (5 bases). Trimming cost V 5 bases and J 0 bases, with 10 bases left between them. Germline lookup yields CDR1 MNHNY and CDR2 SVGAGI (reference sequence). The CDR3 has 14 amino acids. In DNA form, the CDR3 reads TGTGCCAGCAGTCCCGGGGTAAACCAAGAGACCCAGTACTTC. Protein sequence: CASSPGVNQETQYF.

The CDR3 region is CASSLGDFTEAFF. CDR3 DNA: TGTGCCAGCAGCTTAGGGGATTTCACTGAAGCTTTCTTT. The chain has TRBV7-2 and TRBJ1-1, with D uncertain. The CDR3 extends over 13 amino acids. Between the trimmed V and J ends, which lost 1 base and 4 bases, there was a span of 7 bases. Germline loops: CDR1 SGHTA, CDR2 FQGNSA.

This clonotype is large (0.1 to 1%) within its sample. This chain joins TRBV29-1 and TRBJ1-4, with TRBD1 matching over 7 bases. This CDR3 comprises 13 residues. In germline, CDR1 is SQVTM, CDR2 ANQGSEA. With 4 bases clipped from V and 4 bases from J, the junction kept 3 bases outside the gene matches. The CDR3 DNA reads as TGCAGCGTTGTGGGACAGCTTAATGAAAAACTGTTTTTT. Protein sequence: CSVVGQLNEKLFF.

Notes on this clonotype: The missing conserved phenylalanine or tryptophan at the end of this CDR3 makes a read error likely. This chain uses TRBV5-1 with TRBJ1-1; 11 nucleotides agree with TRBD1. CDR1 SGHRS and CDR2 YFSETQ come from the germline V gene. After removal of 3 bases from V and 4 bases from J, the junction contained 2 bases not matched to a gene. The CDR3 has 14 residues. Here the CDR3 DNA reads TGCGCCAGCAGCTACGGACAGGGGGCCACTGAAGCTTTCTTA. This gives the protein CASSYGQGATEAFL.

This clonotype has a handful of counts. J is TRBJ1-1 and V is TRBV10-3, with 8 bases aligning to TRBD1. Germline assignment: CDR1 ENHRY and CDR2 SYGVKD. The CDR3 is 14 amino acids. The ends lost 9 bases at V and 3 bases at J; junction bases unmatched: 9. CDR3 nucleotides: TGTGCCATAAAGACAGGGGTCGGGGACACTGAAGCTTTCTTT. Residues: CAIKTGVGDTEAFF.

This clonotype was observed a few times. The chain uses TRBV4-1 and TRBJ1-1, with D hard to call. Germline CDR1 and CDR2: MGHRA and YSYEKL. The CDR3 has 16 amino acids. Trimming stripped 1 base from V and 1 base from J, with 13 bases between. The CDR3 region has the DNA TGCGCCAGCAGCCAAGGAGGTTTTCTTGGGAACACTGAAGCTTTCTTT. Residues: CASSQGGFLGNTEAFF.

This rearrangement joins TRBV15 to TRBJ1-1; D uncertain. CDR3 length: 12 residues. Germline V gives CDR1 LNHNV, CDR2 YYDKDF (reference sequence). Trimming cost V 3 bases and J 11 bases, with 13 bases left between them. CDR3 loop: CATSRDFNTAFF. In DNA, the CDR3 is TGTGCCACCAGCAGGGATTTTAATACGGCTTTCTTT.

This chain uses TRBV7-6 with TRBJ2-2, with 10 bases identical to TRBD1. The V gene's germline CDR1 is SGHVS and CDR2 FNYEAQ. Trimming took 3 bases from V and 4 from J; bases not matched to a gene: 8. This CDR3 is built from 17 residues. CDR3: CASSFSRDRGFTGELFF. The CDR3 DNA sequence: TGTGCCAGCAGCTTTAGCCGGGACAGGGGATTCACCGGGGAGCTGTTTTTT.

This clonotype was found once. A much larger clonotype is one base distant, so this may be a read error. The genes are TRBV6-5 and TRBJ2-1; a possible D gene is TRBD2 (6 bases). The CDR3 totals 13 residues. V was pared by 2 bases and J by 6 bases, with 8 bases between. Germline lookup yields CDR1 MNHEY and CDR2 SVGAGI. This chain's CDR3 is CASSYLSGNEQFF. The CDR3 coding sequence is TGTGCCAGCAGTTACCTTAGCGGCAATGAGCAGTTCTTC.

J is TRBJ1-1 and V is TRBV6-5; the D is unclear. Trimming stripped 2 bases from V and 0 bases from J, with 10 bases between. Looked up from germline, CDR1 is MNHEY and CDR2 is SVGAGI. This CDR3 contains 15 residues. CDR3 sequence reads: CASSYTHTLNTEAFF. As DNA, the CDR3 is TGTGCCAGCAGTTACACTCACACCCTGAACACTGAAGCTTTCTTT.